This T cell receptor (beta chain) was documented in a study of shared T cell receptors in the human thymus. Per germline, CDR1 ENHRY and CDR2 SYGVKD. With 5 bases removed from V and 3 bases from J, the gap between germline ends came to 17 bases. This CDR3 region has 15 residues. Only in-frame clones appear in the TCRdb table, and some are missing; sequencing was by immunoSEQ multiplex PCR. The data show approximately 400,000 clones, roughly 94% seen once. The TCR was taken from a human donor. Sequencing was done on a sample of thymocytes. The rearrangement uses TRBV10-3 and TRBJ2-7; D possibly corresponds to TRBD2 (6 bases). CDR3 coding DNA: TGTGCCATCAGTAAAACTAGCTCCAGGGACTACGAGCAGTACTTC. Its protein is CAISKTSSRDYEQYF.